The 19 T cell receptor beta chains presented below share a single source sample, sequenced in a study of shared clonotypes between healthy human individuals. Measured with immunoSEQ multiplex PCR; TCRdb has only the in-frame clones, and not every one. The sample lists under 550,000 clones; 90% to 96% were seen once. The sample consisted of naive CD4+ T cells sorted from blood. The subset denotes: CD45RA+ positively selected. All receptors come from a woman aged 25 to 39 in good health.

The chain carries TRBV19 and TRBJ1-2; the D is unclear. The germline CDR1 and CDR2 sequences are LNHDA and SQIVND (reference sequence). V was clipped by 6 bases and J by 2 bases, with 7 bases between them. This CDR3 is built from 12 residues. The CDR3 DNA follows: TGTGCCAGTAGCGAAGACAACTATGGCTACACCTTC. Translating gives CASSEDNYGYTF.

The rearrangement joins TRBV18 to TRBJ2-4; D is unclear. Trimming stripped 0 bases from V and 3 bases from J, with 15 bases between. Per germline, CDR1 KGHSH and CDR2 LQKENI. CDR3 length: 17 amino acids. The CDR3 region has the DNA TGTGCCAGCTCACCACCGGAAACAGTCCCAGGCAAAAACATTCAGTACTTC. It translates to CASSPPETVPGKNIQYF.

The chain links TRBV28 to TRBJ1-2, with TRBD1 matching over 7 bases. From germline, CDR1 is MDHEN and CDR2 SYDVKM. The trim removed 8 bases at V and 6 bases at J, leaving 6 bases unmatched. This CDR3 has 12 residues. CDR3 residues: CASGKQGNGYTF. In DNA, the CDR3 is TGTGCCAGCGGTAAACAGGGGAATGGCTACACCTTC.

This sequence joins TRBV20-1 and TRBJ1-1; D not resolved. CDR1 is DFQATT and CDR2 is SNEGSKA in the germline V gene (reference sequence). The CDR3 covers 11 residues. V lost 1 base to trimming and J lost 9 bases, with 9 bases between them. CDR3 residues: CSARALSQAFF. CDR3 DNA: TGCAGTGCTAGAGCTCTATCCCAAGCTTTCTTT.

This chain joins TRBV30 and TRBJ2-6, with D tentatively TRBD1 or TRBD2 (5 bases each). The V end lost 5 bases, the J end lost 1 base, and 15 bases lay between the germline ends. Per germline, CDR1 GTSNPN and CDR2 SVGIG (reference sequence). This CDR3 comprises 16 residues. The CDR3 bases are TGTGCCTGGGTTAAACCGGGACGGTCTGGGGCCAACGTCCTGACTTTC. This sequence encodes CAWVKPGRSGANVLTF.

This chain joins TRBV5-1 and TRBJ1-1; 7 positions agree with TRBD1. Per germline, CDR1 SGHRS and CDR2 YFSETQ. The CDR3 is 15 residues long. Trimming at V came to 4 bases and at J to 4 bases, leaving 10 bases not matched to a gene. The CDR3 loop reads CASSPPIPGGTEAFF. The CDR3 DNA follows: TGCGCCAGCAGCCCTCCTATTCCAGGGGGCACTGAAGCTTTCTTT.

CDR3 residues: CASSNRVTGGWQPQHF. Here the CDR3 DNA reads TGTGCCAGTAGTAACCGGGTAACAGGGGGCTGGCAGCCCCAGCATTTT. The rearrangement links TRBV19 to TRBJ1-5; TRBD1 agrees at 9 bases. The CDR3 extends over 16 amino acids. Germline CDR1 and CDR2: LNHDA and SQIVND (reference sequence). V gave up 4 bases and J gave up 7 bases; unmatched junction bases: 11.

This sequence joins TRBV7-9 and TRBJ2-7; possible D gene TRBD2, 5 bases. V was pared by 5 bases and J by 0 bases, with 14 bases between. The CDR3 is 15 residues long. Looked up from germline, CDR1 is SEHNR and CDR2 is FQNEAQ (reference sequence). DNA for the CDR3: TGTGCCAGCAGCCCCGAGGCTAGCTCCTCCTACGAGCAGTACTTC. It specifies CASSPEASSSYEQYF.

The chain combines TRBV28 with TRBJ1-1; 7 bases agree with TRBD1. After removal of 4 bases from V and 0 bases from J, the junction contained 11 bases not matched to a gene. This CDR3 is 17 amino acids long. CDR1 is MDHEN and CDR2 is SYDVKM in the germline V gene. The DNA of the CDR3 is TGTGCCAGCAGTTCGGCTAAGGGGGCTCAGATGAACACTGAAGCTTTCTTT. This gives the protein CASSSAKGAQMNTEAFF.

J is TRBJ2-5 and V is TRBV29-1; D not resolved. CDR3 size: 12 residues. V was pared by 2 bases and J by 10 bases, with 14 bases between. Germline V gene data show CDR1 as SQVTM and CDR2 as ANQGSEA. The CDR3: CSVESQKYDQYF. CDR3 DNA: TGCAGCGTTGAATCACAGAAATATGACCAGTACTTC.

Here the CDR3 reads CAISETLYGYTF. CDR3 in DNA: TGTGCCATCAGTGAGACTCTCTATGGCTACACCTTC. This chain connects TRBV10-3 to TRBJ1-2; the D is unclear. V was shortened by 2 bases and J by 4 bases, with 5 bases between the two germline ends. The V gene's germline CDR1 is ENHRY and CDR2 SYGVKD. This CDR3 spans 12 amino acids.

This rearrangement joins TRBV6-5 to TRBJ2-7, with D unresolved. The germline gives CDR1 MNHEY, CDR2 SVGAGI. The CDR3 covers 13 residues. V dropped 4 bases and J dropped 6 bases, with 13 bases sitting between them. The CDR3: CASSSTPLGEQYF. The CDR3 DNA reads as TGTGCCAGCAGTTCCACCCCCCTGGGCGAGCAGTACTTC.

V is TRBV13 and J is TRBJ2-3; possibly TRBD1 for D (6 bases). Deletions cut 5 bases from V and 2 bases from J, with 14 bases between. The CDR3 spans 15 residues. Germline assignment: CDR1 PRHDT and CDR2 FYEKMQ (reference sequence). CDR3 sequence: CASSRDRSYTDTQYF. The CDR3 DNA reads as TGTGCCAGCAGCCGCGACAGGTCTTACACAGATACGCAGTATTTT.

The rearrangement links TRBV5-1 to TRBJ2-1; 11 nucleotides match TRBD2. With 4 bases clipped from V and 4 bases from J, the junction kept 4 bases outside the gene matches. This CDR3 is built from 15 residues. CDR1 and CDR2 (germline): SGHRS, YFSETQ. The CDR3 protein is CASSVTSGSYNEQFF. CDR3 nucleotides: TGCGCCAGCAGCGTAACTAGCGGGAGTTACAATGAGCAGTTCTTC.

This clone was detected only once. Other DNA sequences in this specimen translate into the identical CDR3. This rearrangement joins TRBV20-1 to TRBJ1-5; D gene uncertain. Germline V gene lookup returns CDR1 DFQATT and CDR2 SNEGSKA (reference sequence). The CDR3 runs 11 residues. Trimming left V 4 bases short and J 0 bases short, with 1 base between. CDR3 residues: CSATSNQPQHF. CDR3 DNA sequence: TGCAGTGCTACTAGCAATCAGCCCCAGCATTTT.

The table lists this clone with a count of one. V gene TRBV5-4 combines with J gene TRBJ2-1; 14 positions match TRBD2. The CDR3 totals 16 residues. J was trimmed by 7 bases and V by 0 bases; bases with no gene match: 3. Germline V gives CDR1 SGHNT, CDR2 YYREEE (reference sequence). CDR3 bases: TGTGCCAGCAGCTTGGGGACTAGCGGGAGGTGGAATGAGCAGTTCTTC. Translated, it gives CASSLGTSGRWNEQFF.

The V call is TRBV2, the J call TRBJ2-3; 9 bases are a match to TRBD2. With 2 bases clipped from V and 1 base from J, the junction kept 4 bases outside the gene matches. The CDR3 is 16 residues long. Germline CDR1 and CDR2: SNHLY and FYNNEI. CDR3 DNA: TGTGCCAGCAGTGAAAAGGCTAGCGGGGGCACAGATACGCAGTATTTT. Protein: CASSEKASGGTDTQYF. Looking up the rest from reference TRBV2 and TRBJ2-3 gives the full variable domain: EPEVTQTPSHQVTQMGQEVILRCVPISNHLYFYWYRQILGQKVEFLVSFYNNEISEKSEIFDDQFSVERPDGSNFTLKIRSTKLEDSAMYFCASSEKASGGTDTQYFGPGTRLTVL.

This clone was seen once. The gene calls are TRBV19 and TRBJ1-5; D not certain. CDR3 length: 13 amino acids. CDR1 and CDR2 from the germline V gene are LNHDA and SQIVND (reference sequence). Trimming took off 2 bases at V and 3 bases at J, with 5 bases between the two ends. DNA of the CDR3: TGTGCCAGTAGTATATTGGTCAATCAGCCCCAGCATTTT. Protein: CASSILVNQPQHF.

The rearrangement joins TRBV9 to TRBJ2-1; 9 bases align to TRBD1. The CDR3 covers 13 residues. Germline CDR1 reads SGDLS; CDR2 reads YYNGEE. The ends lost 4 bases at V and 15 bases at J; junction bases unmatched: 11. The CDR3 DNA is TGTGCCAGCAGCACAGGGACAGGGATGGGTCCGTTCTTC. Its translation is CASSTGTGMGPFF.